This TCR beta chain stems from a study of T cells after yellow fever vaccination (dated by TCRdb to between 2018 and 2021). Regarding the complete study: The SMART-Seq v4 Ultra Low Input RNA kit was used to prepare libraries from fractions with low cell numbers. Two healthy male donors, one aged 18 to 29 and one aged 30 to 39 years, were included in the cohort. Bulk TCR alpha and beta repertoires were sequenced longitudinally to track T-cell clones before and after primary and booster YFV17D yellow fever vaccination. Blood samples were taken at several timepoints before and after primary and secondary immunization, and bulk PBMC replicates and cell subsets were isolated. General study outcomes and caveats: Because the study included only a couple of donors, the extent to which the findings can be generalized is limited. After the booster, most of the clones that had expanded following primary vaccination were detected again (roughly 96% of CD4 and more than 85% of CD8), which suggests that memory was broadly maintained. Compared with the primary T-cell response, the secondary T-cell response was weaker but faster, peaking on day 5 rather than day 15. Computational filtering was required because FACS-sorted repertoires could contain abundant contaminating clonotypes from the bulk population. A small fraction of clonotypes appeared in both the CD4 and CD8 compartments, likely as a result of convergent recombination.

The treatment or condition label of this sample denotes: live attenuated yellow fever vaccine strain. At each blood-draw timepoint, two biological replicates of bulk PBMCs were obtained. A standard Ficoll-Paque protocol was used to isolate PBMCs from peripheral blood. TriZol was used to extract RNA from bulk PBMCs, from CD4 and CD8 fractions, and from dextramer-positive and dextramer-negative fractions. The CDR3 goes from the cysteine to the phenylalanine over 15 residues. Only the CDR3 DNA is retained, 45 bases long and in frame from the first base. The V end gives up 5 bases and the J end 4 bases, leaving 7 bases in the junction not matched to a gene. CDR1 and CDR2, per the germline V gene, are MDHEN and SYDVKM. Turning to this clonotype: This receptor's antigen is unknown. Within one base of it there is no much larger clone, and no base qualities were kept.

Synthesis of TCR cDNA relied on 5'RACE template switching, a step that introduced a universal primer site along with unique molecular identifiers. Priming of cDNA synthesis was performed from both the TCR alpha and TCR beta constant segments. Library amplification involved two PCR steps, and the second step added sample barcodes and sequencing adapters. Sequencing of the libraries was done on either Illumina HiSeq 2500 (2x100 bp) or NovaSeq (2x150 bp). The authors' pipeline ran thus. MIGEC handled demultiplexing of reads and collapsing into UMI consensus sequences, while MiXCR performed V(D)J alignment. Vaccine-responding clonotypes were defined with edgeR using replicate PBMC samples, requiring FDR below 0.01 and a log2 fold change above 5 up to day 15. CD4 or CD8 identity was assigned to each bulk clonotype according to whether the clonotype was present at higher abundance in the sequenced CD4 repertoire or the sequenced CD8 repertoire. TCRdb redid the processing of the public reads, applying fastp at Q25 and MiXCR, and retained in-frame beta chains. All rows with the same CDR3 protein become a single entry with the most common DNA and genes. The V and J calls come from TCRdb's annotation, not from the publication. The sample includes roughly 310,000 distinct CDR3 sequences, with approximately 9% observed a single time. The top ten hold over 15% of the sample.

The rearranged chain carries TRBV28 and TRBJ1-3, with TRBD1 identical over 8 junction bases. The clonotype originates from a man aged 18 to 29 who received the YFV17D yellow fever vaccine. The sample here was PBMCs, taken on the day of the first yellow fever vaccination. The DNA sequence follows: TGTGCCAGCAGTAACAGGGGGTTCTTCGGAAACACCATATATTTT. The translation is CASSNRGFFGNTIYF.